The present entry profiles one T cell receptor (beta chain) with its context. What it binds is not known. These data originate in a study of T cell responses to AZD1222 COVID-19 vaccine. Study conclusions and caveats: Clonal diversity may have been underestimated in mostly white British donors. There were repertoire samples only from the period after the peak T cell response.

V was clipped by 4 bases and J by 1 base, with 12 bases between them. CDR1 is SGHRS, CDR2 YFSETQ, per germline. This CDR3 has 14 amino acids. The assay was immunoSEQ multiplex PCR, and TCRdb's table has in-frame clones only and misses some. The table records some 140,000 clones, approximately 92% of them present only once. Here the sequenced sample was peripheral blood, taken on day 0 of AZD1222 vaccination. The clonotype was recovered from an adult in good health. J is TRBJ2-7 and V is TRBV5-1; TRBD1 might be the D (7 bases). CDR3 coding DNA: TGCGCCAGCAGCGGCGGGACAGCTTCCTACGAGCAGTACTTC. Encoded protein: CASSGGTASYEQYF.